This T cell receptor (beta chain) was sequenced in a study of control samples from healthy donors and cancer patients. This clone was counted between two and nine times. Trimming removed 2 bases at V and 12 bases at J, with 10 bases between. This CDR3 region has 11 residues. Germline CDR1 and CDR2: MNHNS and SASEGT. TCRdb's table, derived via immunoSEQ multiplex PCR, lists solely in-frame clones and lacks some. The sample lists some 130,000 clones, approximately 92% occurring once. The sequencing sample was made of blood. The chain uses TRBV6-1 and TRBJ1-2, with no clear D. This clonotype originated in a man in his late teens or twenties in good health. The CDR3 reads CASSESERDTF. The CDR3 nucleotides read TGTGCCAGCAGTGAATCCGAGCGGGACACCTTC.